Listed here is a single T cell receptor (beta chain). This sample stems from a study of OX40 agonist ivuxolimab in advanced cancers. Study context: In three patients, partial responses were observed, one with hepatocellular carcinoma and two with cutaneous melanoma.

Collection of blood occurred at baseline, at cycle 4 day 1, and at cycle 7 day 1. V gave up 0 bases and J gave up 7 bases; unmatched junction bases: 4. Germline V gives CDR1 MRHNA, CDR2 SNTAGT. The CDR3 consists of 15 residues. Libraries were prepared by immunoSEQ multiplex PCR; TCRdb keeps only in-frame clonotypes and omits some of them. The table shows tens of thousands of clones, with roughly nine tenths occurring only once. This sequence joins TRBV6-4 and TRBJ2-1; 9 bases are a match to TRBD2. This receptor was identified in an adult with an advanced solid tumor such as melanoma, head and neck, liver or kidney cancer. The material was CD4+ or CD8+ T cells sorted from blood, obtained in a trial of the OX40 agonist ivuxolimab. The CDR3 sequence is CASSDSSGSSNEQFF. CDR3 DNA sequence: TGTGCCAGCAGTGACTCTAGCGGGAGCTCAAATGAGCAGTTCTTC.